The 21 T cell receptor beta chains below were found in one sample sequenced in a study of OX40 agonist ivuxolimab in advanced cancers. Repertoires were generated with immunoSEQ multiplex PCR, while TCRdb's copy carries only in-frame clones and drops some. The data hold tens of thousands of clones, with approximately 81% observed a single time. The source material was CD4+ or CD8+ T cells sorted from blood, sampled in a trial of the OX40 agonist ivuxolimab. The receptors derive from an adult with an advanced solid tumor such as melanoma, head and neck, liver or kidney cancer.

The rearrangement joins TRBV7-2 to TRBJ2-7; D may be TRBD2 (7 bases). CDR3 size: 15 residues. CDR1 and CDR2 (germline): SGHTA, FQGNSA. The V end was cut by 4 bases, the J end by 3 bases, with 16 bases between. The CDR3 bases are TGTGCCAGCAGCTATCCCGGGGGGCTTCTCTACGAGCAGTACTTC. Its translation: CASSYPGGLLYEQYF.

This clone is a singleton in its sample. The rearrangement uses TRBV27 and TRBJ1-2; D not certain. Germline CDR1 is MNHEY and CDR2 is SMNVEV (reference sequence). The CDR3 sequence is 15 residues long. Deletions cut 5 bases from V and 0 bases from J, with 13 bases between. The chain's CDR3 is CASSAGLPANYGYTF. DNA of the CDR3: TGTGCCAGCAGTGCAGGACTGCCAGCTAACTATGGCTACACCTTC.

The genes are TRBV7-2 and TRBJ1-2; D remains unclear. V shed 0 bases and J shed 4 bases, with 9 bases lying between them. Germline V gives CDR1 SGHTA, CDR2 FQGNSA. The CDR3 consists of 14 residues. The CDR3 here is CASSLASGTYGYTF. The CDR3 DNA follows: TGTGCCAGCAGCTTAGCGTCGGGTACCTATGGCTACACCTTC.

The chain recombines TRBV6-5 with TRBJ2-7; a possible D gene is TRBD1 (6 bases). CDR1 and CDR2 (germline): MNHEY, SVGAGI. Trimming shortened V by 6 bases and J by 0 bases, and 15 bases separated the two germline ends. The CDR3 length is 15 residues. The CDR3 loop is CASSSPGTSSYEQYF. The CDR3 nucleotides read TGTGCCAGCAGCTCCCCAGGGACAAGCTCCTACGAGCAGTACTTC.

V usage is TRBV5-6 and J usage is TRBJ1-1; D is possibly TRBD1 (5 bases). The CDR3 contains 18 residues. Germline-derived CDR1 and CDR2 are SGHDT and YYEEEE. V lost 6 bases to trimming and J lost 1 base, with 25 bases between them. CDR3 loop: CASTRGIWGEERNTEAFF. The CDR3, as DNA: TGTGCCAGCACACGGGGCATTTGGGGCGAAGAGAGGAACACTGAAGCTTTCTTT.

Turning to this clone: Likely a read error: the CDR3 ends without its conserved phenylalanine or tryptophan. It is unclear where the CDR3 begins or ends on the DNA, so no DNA is shown, and the CDR3 is as TCRdb lists it. The rearrangement links TRBV11-3 to TRBJ2-7; the table names TRBD1, a call not compared with the DNA. 13 amino acids form the CDR3, both terminal residues included. Germline values: CDR1 SGHNT, CDR2 YENEEA. The CDR3: CASSPQGTTSLQD.

This clone was detected a few times. The chain couples TRBV7-2 to TRBJ1-5; no definite D call. This CDR3 has 14 residues. CDR1 is SGHTA, CDR2 FQGNSA, per germline. Trimming left V 3 bases short and J 7 bases short, with 13 bases between. This CDR3 reads CASSLFPAPQPQHF. CDR3 in DNA: TGTGCCAGCAGCTTGTTTCCAGCCCCCCAGCCCCAGCATTTT.

J is TRBJ1-1 and V is TRBV7-9; the D is unclear. The CDR3 totals 13 residues. The V gene lost 5 bases and the J gene lost 3 bases, with 10 bases spanning the gap. In germline, CDR1 is SEHNR, CDR2 FQNEAQ (reference sequence). The CDR3 DNA sequence: TGTGCCAGCAGCCGGAGTTCGGACACTGAAGCTTTCTTT. Protein: CASSRSSDTEAFF. Full variable domain (outside the CDR3, taken from reference TRBV7-9 and TRBJ1-1): DTGVSQNPRHKITKRGQNVTFRCDPISEHNRLYWYRQTLGQGPEFLTYFQNEAQLEKSRLLSDRFSAERPKGSFSTLEIQRTEQGDSAMYLCASSRSSDTEAFFGQGTRLTVV.

The CDR3 loop is CSAGSYNEQFF. In DNA, the CDR3 is TGCAGTGCTGGAAGCTACAATGAGCAGTTCTTC. The chain employs TRBV20-1 and TRBJ2-1, with D unresolved. Germline V gene lookup returns CDR1 DFQATT and CDR2 SNEGSKA (reference sequence). Between the trimmed V and J ends, which lost 5 bases and 3 bases, there was a span of 5 bases. The CDR3 has 11 residues.

A word on this clone: Other DNA sequences in this sample translate to the same CDR3. The J gene is TRBJ1-1, the V gene TRBV5-1; 7 bases agree with TRBD1. The germline V gene encodes CDR1 SGHRS and CDR2 YFSETQ. The CDR3 length is 14 residues. The J segment lost 2 bases and the V segment lost 4 bases, leaving 5 bases of the junction unmatched. The CDR3 DNA reads as TGCGCCAGCAGCCAAGGGACAGTCAACACTGAAGCTTTCTTT. Translation gives CASSQGTVNTEAFF.

V gene TRBV7-2 combines with J gene TRBJ1-4; TRBD1 is a possible D gene (5 bases). CDR1 and CDR2 from the germline V gene are SGHTA and FQGNSA. CDR3 size: 14 residues. Trimming left V 2 bases short and J 5 bases short, with 9 bases between. DNA for the CDR3: TGTGCCAGCAGCTTAAACGGGGGAAATGAAAAACTGTTTTTT. Protein sequence: CASSLNGGNEKLFF.

The genes are TRBV30 and TRBJ1-1; D not resolved. The germline CDR1 and CDR2 sequences are GTSNPN and SVGIG (reference sequence). The V end lost 0 bases, the J end lost 2 bases, and 7 bases lay between the germline ends. CDR3 length equals 13 residues. Here the CDR3 reads CAWSVLGNTEAFF. DNA of the CDR3: TGTGCCTGGAGTGTACTGGGAAACACTGAAGCTTTCTTT.

The V gene is TRBV10-3, the J gene TRBJ2-3; tentative D call: TRBD2 (7 bases). V gave up 6 bases and J gave up 0 bases, with 13 bases separating them. Germline assignment: CDR1 ENHRY and CDR2 SYGVKD. The CDR3 totals 15 residues. The CDR3 coding sequence is TGTGCCATCAGCGGGGGGACACCTAGCACAGATACGCAGTATTTT. Protein sequence: CAISGGTPSTDTQYF.

The gene calls are TRBV21-1 and TRBJ1-1. TRBV21-1 is marked as a pseudogene. The CDR3 loop spans 15 amino acids. This CDR3 reads CASTTTGEMYTEAFF. The CDR3 DNA follows: TGTGCCAGCACAACCACCGGGGAGATGTACACTGAAGCTTTCTTT.

The chain is built from TRBV7-6 and TRBJ2-2; D ambiguous. Germline-derived CDR1 and CDR2 are SGHVS and FNYEAQ. Deletions cut 2 bases from V and 3 bases from J, with 1 base between. The CDR3 loop spans 12 amino acids. CDR3 amino acids: CASSLYTGELFF. The CDR3 DNA reads TGTGCCAGCAGCTTATACACCGGGGAGCTGTTTTTT.

The chain combines TRBV5-1 with TRBJ2-5, with 7 bases matching TRBD2. The CDR3 has 16 residues. With 2 bases clipped from V and 4 bases from J, the junction kept 11 bases outside the gene matches. Germline CDR1 is SGHRS and CDR2 is YFSETQ. CDR3: CASSLSIAGEGETQYF. Here the CDR3 DNA reads TGCGCCAGCAGCTTAAGCATTGCGGGGGAGGGAGAGACCCAGTACTTC.

This clone appeared a few times. This rearrangement joins TRBV19 to TRBJ1-1; 7 positions agree with TRBD1. Losses at the gene ends were 5 bases for V and 1 base for J; bases not matched to a gene: 4. Germline V gene lookup returns CDR1 LNHDA and CDR2 SQIVND (reference sequence). This CDR3 comprises 14 residues. For the CDR3, the DNA is TGTGCCAGTAGTCAGGGACAGTGGAACACTGAAGCTTTCTTT. This gives the protein CASSQGQWNTEAFF.

With regard to this clone: This same CDR3 is encoded by further DNA sequences in the sample. This chain connects TRBV7-2 to TRBJ2-5; D unresolved. The V gene's germline CDR1 is SGHTA and CDR2 FQGNSA. CDR3 size: 12 residues. Trimming removed 3 bases at V and 4 bases at J, with 6 bases between. CDR3 sequence reads: CASSLDGETQYF. Written as DNA, the CDR3 is TGTGCCAGCAGCTTGGACGGAGAGACCCAGTACTTC.

Note on this clone: The junction departs from the called germline gene at one end, perhaps through a read error. CDR3 loop: CASGEGGAGTDTQYF. CDR3 nucleotide sequence: TGTGCCAGCGGTGAAGGAGGGGCTGGGACGGATACGCAGTATTTT. The chain combines TRBV2 with TRBJ2-3; TRBD2 is a possible D gene (6 bases). CDR1 and CDR2 (germline): SNHLY, FYNNEI. CDR3 length: 15 residues.

The V and J genes are TRBV9 and TRBJ1-1; 8 nucleotides align to TRBD1. V was clipped by 3 bases and J by 6 bases; unmatched bases: 7. The germline CDR1 and CDR2 sequences are SGDLS and YYNGEE. There are 14 residues in the CDR3. The CDR3 DNA sequence: TGTGCCAGCAGCGCTCACTTACAGGGGGCTGAAGCTTTCTTT. Residues: CASSAHLQGAEAFF.

The rearrangement uses TRBV5-6 and TRBJ2-2; 12 bases are shared with TRBD2. The V and J ends lost 4 bases and 7 bases, in that order; junction bases with no gene match: 2. Germline loops: CDR1 SGHDT, CDR2 YYEEEE. This CDR3 contains 14 residues. The CDR3 loop reads CASSRLAGVGELFF. Here the CDR3 DNA reads TGTGCCAGCAGCAGACTAGCGGGAGTCGGGGAGCTGTTTTTT.